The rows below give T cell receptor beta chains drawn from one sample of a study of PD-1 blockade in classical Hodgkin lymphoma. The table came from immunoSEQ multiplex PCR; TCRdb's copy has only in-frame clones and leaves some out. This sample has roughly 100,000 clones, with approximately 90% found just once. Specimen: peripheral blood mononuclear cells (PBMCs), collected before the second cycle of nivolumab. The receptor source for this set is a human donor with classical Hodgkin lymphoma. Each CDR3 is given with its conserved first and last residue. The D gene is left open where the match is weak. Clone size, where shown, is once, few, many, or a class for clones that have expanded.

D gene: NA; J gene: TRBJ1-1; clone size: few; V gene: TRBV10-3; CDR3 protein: CAISESGPNTEAFF; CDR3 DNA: TGTGCCATCAGTGAAAGTGGGCCCAACACTGAAGCTTTCTTT
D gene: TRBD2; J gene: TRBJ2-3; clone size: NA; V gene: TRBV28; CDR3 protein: CASPKSLAGGPITDTQYF; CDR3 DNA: TGTGCCAGCCCAAAGAGCCTAGCGGGGGGGCCTATCACAGATACGCAGTATTTT
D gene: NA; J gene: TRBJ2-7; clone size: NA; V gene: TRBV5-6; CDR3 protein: CASSLGPALYEQYF; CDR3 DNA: TGTGCCAGCAGCTTGGGCCCGGCGCTCTACGAGCAGTACTTC
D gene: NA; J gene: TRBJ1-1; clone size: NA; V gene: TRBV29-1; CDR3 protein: CSVEVGPEAFF; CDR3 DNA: TGCAGCGTTGAAGTGGGGCCGGAAGCTTTCTTT
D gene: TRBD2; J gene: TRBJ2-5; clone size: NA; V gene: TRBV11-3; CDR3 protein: CASSLGLIRGLQETQYF; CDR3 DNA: TGTGCCAGCAGCCTTGGGCTCATTAGGGGACTACAAGAGACCCAGTACTTC
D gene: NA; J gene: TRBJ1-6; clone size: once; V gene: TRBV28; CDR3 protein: CASSFPLLWSSYNSPLHF; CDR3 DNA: TGTGCCAGCAGTTTCCCTCTTCTATGGAGCTCCTATAATTCACCCCTCCACTTT
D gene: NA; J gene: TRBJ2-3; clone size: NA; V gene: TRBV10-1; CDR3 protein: CASRCRGTTDTQYF; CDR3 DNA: TGCGCCAGCAGATGCCGTGGAACCACAGATACGCAGTATTTT
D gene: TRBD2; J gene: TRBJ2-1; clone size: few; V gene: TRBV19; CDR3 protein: CASSMTSGGSYNEQFF; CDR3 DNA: TGTGCCAGTAGTATGACTAGCGGGGGATCCTACAATGAGCAGTTCTTC
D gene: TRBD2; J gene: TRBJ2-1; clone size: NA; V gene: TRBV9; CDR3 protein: CASSVDVPWRGSLDEQFF; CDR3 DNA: TGTGCCAGCAGCGTAGATGTCCCGTGGCGGGGGTCCCTGGATGAGCAGTTCTTC
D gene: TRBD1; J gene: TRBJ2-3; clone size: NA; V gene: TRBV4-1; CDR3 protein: CASSWDRGVDTQYF; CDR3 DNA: TGCGCCAGCAGCTGGGACAGGGGGGTTGATACGCAGTATTTT
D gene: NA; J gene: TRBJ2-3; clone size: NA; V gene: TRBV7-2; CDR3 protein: CASTPVRGADTQYF; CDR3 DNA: TGTGCCAGCACCCCAGTTCGGGGCGCAGATACGCAGTATTTT
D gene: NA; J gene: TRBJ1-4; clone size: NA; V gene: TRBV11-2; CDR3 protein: CASSHTAGAGEKLFF; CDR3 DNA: TGTGCCAGCAGCCACACCGCAGGGGCGGGTGAAAAACTGTTTTTT
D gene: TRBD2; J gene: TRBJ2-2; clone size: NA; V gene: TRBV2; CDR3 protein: CASRVSGGAVDGELFF; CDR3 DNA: TGTGCCAGCAGAGTTAGCGGGGGGGCCGTCGACGGGGAGCTGTTTTTT
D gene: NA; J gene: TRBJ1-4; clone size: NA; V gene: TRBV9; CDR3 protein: CASNSGITNEKLFF; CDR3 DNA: TGTGCCAGCAACTCCGGTATCACTAATGAAAAACTGTTTTTT
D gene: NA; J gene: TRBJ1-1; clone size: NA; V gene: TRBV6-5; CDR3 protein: CASRSGSNTEAFF; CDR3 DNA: TGTGCCAGCAGATCGGGATCGAACACTGAAGCTTTCTTT
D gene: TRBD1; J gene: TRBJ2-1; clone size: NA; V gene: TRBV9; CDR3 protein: CASSATGLHEQFF; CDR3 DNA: TGTGCCAGCAGCGCGACAGGGCTCCATGAGCAGTTCTTC
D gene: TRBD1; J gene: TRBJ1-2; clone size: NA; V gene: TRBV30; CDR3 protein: CAWSKRTGNGYTF; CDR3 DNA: TGTGCCTGGAGTAAAAGGACAGGGAACGGCTACACCTTC
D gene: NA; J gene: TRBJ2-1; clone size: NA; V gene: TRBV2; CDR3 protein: CANIKAWSNEQFF; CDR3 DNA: TGTGCCAACATAAAGGCCTGGTCCAATGAGCAGTTCTTC
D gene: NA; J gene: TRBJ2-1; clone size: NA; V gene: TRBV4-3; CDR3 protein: CASSQADGTAEQFF; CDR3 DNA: TGCGCCAGCAGCCAAGCAGATGGGACGGCTGAGCAGTTCTTC
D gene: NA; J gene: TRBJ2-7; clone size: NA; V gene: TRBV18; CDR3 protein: CASSPGAGYEQYF; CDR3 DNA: TGTGCCAGCTCACCCGGGGCAGGCTACGAGCAGTACTTC
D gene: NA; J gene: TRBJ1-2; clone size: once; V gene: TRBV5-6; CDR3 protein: CASSLRGALGYTF; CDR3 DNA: TGTGCCAGCAGCTTGCGGGGGGCGCTTGGCTACACCTTC
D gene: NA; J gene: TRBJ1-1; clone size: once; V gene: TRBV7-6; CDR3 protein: CASSFQGGNTEAFF; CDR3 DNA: TGTGCCAGCAGCTTTCAGGGTGGGAACACTGAAGCTTTCTTT